This T cell receptor beta chain was captured by sequencing in a study of human T cells and chemical hapten exposure. Study-level information: Patients, chiefly female, had alopecia areata, totalis or universalis.

Trimming stripped 6 bases from V and 1 base from J, with 19 bases between. Germline assignment: CDR1 LNHDA and CDR2 SQIVND (reference sequence). This CDR3 comprises 17 residues. Only a few counts were recorded for this clonotype. The antigen is undetermined. Via MiXCR, TCRdb re-called the RACE reads, giving one row per CDR3 protein. The sample consists of approximately 95,000 distinct CDR3 sequences, about an eighth of them appearing once. Time point reported: patch test 2, 6 weeks after DPC sensitization. Treatment defined: therapeutic diphenylcyclopropenone sensitization with weekly scalp DPC. General study points: TCRs above 1 in 1000 frequency stayed constant with DPC sensitization.

The chain is built from TRBV19 and TRBJ1-5; weak D call: TRBD1 (6 bases). The receptor was isolated from a woman aged 40 to 49 with alopecia areata. Some clones in this sample may be carry-over from other donors' samples. The specimen comprised whole blood, sampled in connection with sensitization to the hapten diphenylcyclopropenone (DPC). This CDR3 is CASSSPGGAMSNQPQHF. CDR3 DNA: TGTGCCAGTAGCTCGCCTGGGGGGGCAATGAGCAATCAGCCCCAGCATTTT.